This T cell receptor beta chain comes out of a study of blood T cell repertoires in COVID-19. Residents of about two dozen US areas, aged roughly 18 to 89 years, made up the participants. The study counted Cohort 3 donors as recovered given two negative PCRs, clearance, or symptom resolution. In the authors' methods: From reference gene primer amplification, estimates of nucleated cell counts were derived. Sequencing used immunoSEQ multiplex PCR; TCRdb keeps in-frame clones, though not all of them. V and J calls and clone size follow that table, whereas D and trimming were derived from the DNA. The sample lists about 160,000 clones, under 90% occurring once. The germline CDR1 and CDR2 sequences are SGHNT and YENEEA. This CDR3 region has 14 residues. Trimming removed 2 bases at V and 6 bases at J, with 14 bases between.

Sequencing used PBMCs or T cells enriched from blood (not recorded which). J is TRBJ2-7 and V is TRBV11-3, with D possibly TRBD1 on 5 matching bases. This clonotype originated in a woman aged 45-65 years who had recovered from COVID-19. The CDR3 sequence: CASSLNGQGSEQYF. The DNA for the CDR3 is TGTGCCAGCAGCTTAAATGGCCAGGGAAGCGAGCAGTACTTC.